Below are 6 T cell receptor beta chains sequenced from a single sample in a study of T cell responses to AZD1222 COVID-19 vaccine. Some clones are missing from TCRdb's copy, which holds only in-frame ones; the method was immunoSEQ multiplex PCR. The table has about 170,000 clones, just under 95% seen once. Sample: peripheral blood, taken on day 0 of AZD1222 vaccination. These receptors all come from an adult in good health.

The CDR3, as DNA: TGTGCCAGCAGTTCGCAGGGAAACGGAAACACCATATATTTT. This translates into CASSSQGNGNTIYF. V is TRBV6-5 and J is TRBJ1-3; tentative D call: TRBD1 (5 bases). V was clipped by 4 bases and J by 4 bases, with 11 bases between them. From germline, CDR1 is MNHEY and CDR2 SVGAGI. This CDR3 comprises 14 residues.

The gene calls are TRBV2 and TRBJ1-1, with 7 bases lining up with TRBD1. Trimming cost V 4 bases and J 1 base; bases outside gene matches: 6. Per the germline V gene, CDR1 is SNHLY and CDR2 is FYNNEI. CDR3 length: 15 amino acids. The CDR3 reads CASSALRTGNTEAFF. The CDR3 bases are TGTGCCAGCAGTGCCCTTAGGACAGGGAACACTGAAGCTTTCTTT. Drawing the rest from reference TRBV2 and TRBJ1-1, the complete variable domain is EPEVTQTPSHQVTQMGQEVILRCVPISNHLYFYWYRQILGQKVEFLVSFYNNEISEKSEIFDDQFSVERPDGSNFTLKIRSTKLEDSAMYFCASSALRTGNTEAFFGQGTRLTVV.

The gene calls are TRBV30 and TRBJ2-2; D tentatively fits TRBD1 or TRBD2 (7 bases each). V lost 5 bases, J lost 5 bases, and 15 bases lay in between. The CDR3 length is 14 residues. Per germline, CDR1 GTSNPN and CDR2 SVGIG (reference sequence). The CDR3, as DNA: TGTGCCTGGGGGAGGGGGCAGTGGACCGGGGAGCTGTTTTTT. Translation: CAWGRGQWTGELFF.

In its sample, this clone was seen a few times. The CDR3 DNA reads as TGCGCCAGCAGCCAAGGGGCAGGAGGAGGAAACACCATATATTTT. Protein product: CASSQGAGGGNTIYF. The chain recombines TRBV4-1 with TRBJ1-3; no reliable D call. The V end was cut by 1 base, the J end by 4 bases, with 11 bases between. There are 15 residues in the CDR3. Germline V gene data show CDR1 as MGHRA and CDR2 as YSYEKL.

The chain links TRBV11-2 to TRBJ1-6; 9 bases match TRBD1. CDR1 SGHAT and CDR2 FQNNGV come from the germline V gene. The J segment lost 5 bases and the V segment lost 2 bases, leaving 1 base of the junction unmatched. CDR3 length equals 15 residues. DNA for the CDR3: TGTGCCAGCAGCTTAACAGGGGGCAATAATTCACCCCTCCACTTT. Its protein product is CASSLTGGNNSPLHF.

The DNA of the CDR3 is TGCAGCGTTGAAAGATGGGGATCAGAGACCCAGTACTTC. Translated: CSVERWGSETQYF. This rearrangement joins TRBV29-1 to TRBJ2-5; no definite D call. This CDR3 has 13 residues. V shed 2 bases and J shed 4 bases, with 11 bases lying between them. Looked up from germline, CDR1 is SQVTM and CDR2 is ANQGSEA.